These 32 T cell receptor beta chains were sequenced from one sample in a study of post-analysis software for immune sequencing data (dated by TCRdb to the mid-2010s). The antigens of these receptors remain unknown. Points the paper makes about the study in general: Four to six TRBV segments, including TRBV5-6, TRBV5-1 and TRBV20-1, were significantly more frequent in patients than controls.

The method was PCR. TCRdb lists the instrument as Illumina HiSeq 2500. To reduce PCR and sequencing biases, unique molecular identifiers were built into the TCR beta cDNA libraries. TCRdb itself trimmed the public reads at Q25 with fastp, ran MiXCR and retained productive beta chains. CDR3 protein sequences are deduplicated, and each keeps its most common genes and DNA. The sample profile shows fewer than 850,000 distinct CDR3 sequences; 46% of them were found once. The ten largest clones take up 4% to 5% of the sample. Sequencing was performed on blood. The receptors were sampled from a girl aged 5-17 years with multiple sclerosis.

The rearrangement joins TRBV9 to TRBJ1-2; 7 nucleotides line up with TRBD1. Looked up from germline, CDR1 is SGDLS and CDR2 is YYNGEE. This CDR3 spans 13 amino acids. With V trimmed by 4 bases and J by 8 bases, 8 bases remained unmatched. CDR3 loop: CASSRGQAVGYTF. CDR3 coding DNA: TGTGCCAGCAGCCGAGGACAGGCCGTAGGCTACACCTTC.

CDR3 bases: TGTGCCAGCACCCTAGGGACTAGCGTCAATGAGCAGTTCTTC. The encoded protein is CASTLGTSVNEQFF. The rearrangement joins TRBV12-3 or TRBV12-4 to TRBJ2-1; TRBD2 matches at 10 bases. V shed 7 bases and J 6 bases; nucleotides not matched to a gene: 6. The CDR3 consists of 14 residues.

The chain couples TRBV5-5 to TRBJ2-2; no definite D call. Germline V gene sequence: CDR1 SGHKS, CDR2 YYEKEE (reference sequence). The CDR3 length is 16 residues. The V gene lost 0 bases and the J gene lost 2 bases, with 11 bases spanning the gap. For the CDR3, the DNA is TGTGCCAGCAGCTTGGAACGGGCACTCAACACCGGGGAGCTGTTTTTT. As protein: CASSLERALNTGELFF.

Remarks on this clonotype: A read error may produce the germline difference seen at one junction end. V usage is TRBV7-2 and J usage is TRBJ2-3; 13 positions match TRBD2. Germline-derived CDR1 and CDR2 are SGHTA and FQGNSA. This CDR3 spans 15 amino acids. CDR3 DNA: TGTGCCAGCAGTCGACTAGCGGGGGGCACAGATGCGCAGTATTTT. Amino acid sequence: CASSRLAGGTDAQYF. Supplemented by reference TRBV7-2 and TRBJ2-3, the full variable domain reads GAGVSQSPSNKVTEKGKDVELRCDPISGHTALYWYRQSLGQGLEFLIYFQGNSAPDKSGLPSDRFSAERTGGSVSTLTIQRTQQEDSAVYLCASSRLAGGTDAQYFGPGTRLTVL.

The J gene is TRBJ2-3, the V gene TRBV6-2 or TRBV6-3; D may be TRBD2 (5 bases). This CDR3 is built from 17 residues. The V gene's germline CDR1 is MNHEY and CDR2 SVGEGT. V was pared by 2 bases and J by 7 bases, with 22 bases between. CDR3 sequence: CASSYEASPPIEHTQYF. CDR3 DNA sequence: TGTGCCAGCAGTTACGAGGCTAGCCCCCCGATTGAGCATACGCAGTATTTT.

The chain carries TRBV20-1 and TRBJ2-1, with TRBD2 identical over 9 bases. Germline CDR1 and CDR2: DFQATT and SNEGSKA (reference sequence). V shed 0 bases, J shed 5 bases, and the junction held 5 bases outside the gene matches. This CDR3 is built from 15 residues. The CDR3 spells CSARDQAGGHNEQFF. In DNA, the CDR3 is TGCAGTGCTAGAGATCAAGCGGGAGGTCACAATGAGCAGTTCTTC.

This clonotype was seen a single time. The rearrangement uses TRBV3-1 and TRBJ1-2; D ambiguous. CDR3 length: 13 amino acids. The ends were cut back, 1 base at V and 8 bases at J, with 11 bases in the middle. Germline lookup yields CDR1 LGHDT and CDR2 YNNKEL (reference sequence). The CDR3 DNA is TGTGCCAGCAGCCAAGCCGCCCCCAGGGGCTACACCTTC. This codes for CASSQAAPRGYTF.

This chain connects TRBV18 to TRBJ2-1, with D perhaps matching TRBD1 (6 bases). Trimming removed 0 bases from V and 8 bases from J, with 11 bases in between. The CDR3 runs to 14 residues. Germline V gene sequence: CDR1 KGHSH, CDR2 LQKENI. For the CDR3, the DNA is TGTGCCAGCTCACCACCCAACAGGGCCGATGAGCAGTTCTTC. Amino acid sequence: CASSPPNRADEQFF.

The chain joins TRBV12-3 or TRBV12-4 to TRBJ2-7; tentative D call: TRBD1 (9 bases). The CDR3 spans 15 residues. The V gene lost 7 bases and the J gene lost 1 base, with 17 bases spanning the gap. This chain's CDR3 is CASTPGGTGSYEQYF. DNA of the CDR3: TGTGCCAGCACCCCGGGAGGGACAGGGTCCTACGAGCAGTACTTC.

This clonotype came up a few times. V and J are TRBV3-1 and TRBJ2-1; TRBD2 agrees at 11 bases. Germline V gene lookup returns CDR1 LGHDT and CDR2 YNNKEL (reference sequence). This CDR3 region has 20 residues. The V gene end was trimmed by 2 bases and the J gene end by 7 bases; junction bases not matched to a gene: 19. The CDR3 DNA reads TGTGCCAGCAGCCAATCGCGAAGTCGAATAGCGGGAGGGCCTCGGAATGAGCAGTTCTTC. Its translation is CASSQSRSRIAGGPRNEQFF.

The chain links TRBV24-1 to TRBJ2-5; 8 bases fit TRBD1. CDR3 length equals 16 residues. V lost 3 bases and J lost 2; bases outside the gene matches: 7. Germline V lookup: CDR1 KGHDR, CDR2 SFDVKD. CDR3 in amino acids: CATSDPDRELQETQYF. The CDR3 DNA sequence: TGTGCCACCAGTGATCCGGACAGGGAACTTCAAGAGACCCAGTACTTC.

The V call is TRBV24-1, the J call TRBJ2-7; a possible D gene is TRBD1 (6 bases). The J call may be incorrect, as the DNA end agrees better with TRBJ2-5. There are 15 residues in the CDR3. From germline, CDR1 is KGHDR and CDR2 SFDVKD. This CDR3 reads CATSDHAGARETQYF. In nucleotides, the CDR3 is TGTGCCACCAGTGATCACGCAGGGGCTCGAGAGACCCAGTACTTC.

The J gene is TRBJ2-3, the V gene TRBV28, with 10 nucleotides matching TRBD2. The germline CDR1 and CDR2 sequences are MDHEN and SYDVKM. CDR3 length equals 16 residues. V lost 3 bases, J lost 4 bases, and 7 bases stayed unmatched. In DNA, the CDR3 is TGTGCCAGCAGTTTGGGGCTAGCGGGGGACCCAGATACGCAGTATTTT. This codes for CASSLGLAGDPDTQYF.

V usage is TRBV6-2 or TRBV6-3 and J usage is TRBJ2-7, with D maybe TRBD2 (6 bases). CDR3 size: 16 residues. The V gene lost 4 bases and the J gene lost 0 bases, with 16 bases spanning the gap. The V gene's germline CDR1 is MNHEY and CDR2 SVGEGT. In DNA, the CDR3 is TGTGCCAGCAGTTCCGCGCGGGGCGACTACTCCTACGAGCAGTACTTC. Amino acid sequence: CASSSARGDYSYEQYF.

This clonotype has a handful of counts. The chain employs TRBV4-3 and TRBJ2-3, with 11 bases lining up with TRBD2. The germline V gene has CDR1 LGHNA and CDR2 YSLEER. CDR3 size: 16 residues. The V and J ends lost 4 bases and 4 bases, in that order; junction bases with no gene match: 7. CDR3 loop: CASSRVGTSGADTQYF. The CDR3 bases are TGCGCCAGCAGCCGAGTCGGGACTAGCGGCGCAGATACGCAGTATTTT.

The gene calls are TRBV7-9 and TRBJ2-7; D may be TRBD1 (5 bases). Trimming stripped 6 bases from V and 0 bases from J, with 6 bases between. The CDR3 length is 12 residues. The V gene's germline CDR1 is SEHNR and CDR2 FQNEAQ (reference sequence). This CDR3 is CASSGHSYEQYF. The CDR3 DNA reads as TGTGCCAGCAGTGGACACTCCTACGAGCAGTACTTC. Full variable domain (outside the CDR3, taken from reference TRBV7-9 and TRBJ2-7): DTGVSQNPRHKITKRGQNVTFRCDPISEHNRLYWYRQTLGQGPEFLTYFQNEAQLEKSRLLSDRFSAERPKGSFSTLEIQRTEQGDSAMYLCASSGHSYEQYFGPGTRLTVT.

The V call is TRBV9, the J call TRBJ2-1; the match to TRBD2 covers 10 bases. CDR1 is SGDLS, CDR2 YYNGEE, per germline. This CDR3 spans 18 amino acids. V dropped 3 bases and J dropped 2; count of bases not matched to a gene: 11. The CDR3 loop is CASSGARDSGRPYNEQFF. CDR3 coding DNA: TGTGCCAGCAGCGGCGCCCGGGATAGCGGGAGGCCCTACAATGAGCAGTTCTTC. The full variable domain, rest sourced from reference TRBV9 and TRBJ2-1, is DSGVTQTPKHLITATGQRVTLRCSPRSGDLSVYWYQQSLDQGLQFLIQYYNGEERAKGNILERFSAQQFPDLHSELNLSSLELGDSALYFCASSGARDSGRPYNEQFFGPGTRLTVL.

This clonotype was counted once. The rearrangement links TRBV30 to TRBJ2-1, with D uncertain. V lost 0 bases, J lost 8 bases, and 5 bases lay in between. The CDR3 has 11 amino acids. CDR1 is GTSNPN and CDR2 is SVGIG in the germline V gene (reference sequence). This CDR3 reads CAWSVSDEQFF. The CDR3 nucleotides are TGTGCCTGGAGTGTAAGCGATGAGCAGTTCTTC.

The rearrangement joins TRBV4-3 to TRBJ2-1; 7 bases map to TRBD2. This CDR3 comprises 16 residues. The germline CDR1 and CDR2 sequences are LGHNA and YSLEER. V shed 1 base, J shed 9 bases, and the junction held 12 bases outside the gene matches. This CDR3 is CASSQVHGGRAFEQFF. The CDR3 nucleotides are TGCGCCAGCAGCCAAGTCCACGGGGGGAGGGCCTTTGAGCAGTTCTTC.

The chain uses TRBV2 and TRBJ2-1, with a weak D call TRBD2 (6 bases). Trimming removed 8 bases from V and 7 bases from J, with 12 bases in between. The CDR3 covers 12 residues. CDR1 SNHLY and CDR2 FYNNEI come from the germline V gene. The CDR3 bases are TGTGCCAGCGTGCGGGCGGGGAATGAGCAGTTCTTC. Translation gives CASVRAGNEQFF. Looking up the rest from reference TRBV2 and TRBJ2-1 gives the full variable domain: EPEVTQTPSHQVTQMGQEVILRCVPISNHLYFYWYRQILGQKVEFLVSFYNNEISEKSEIFDDQFSVERPDGSNFTLKIRSTKLEDSAMYFCASVRAGNEQFFGPGTRLTVL.

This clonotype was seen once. The CDR3: CASSLAGRGSYNEQFF. In DNA, the CDR3 is TGCGCCAGCAGCTTGGCCGGCAGGGGGTCGTACAATGAGCAGTTCTTC. The chain uses TRBV5-1 and TRBJ2-1; TRBD1 matches 7 bases. CDR1 and CDR2 from the germline V gene are SGHRS and YFSETQ. V lost 0 bases to trimming and J lost 4 bases; unmatched junction nucleotides: 7. This CDR3 spans 16 amino acids.

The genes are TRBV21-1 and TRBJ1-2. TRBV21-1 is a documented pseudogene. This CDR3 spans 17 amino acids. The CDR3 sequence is CASSAQRRARRLYGYTF. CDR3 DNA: TGTGCCAGCAGCGCTCAAAGGAGGGCCAGGCGCCTCTATGGCTACACCTTC.

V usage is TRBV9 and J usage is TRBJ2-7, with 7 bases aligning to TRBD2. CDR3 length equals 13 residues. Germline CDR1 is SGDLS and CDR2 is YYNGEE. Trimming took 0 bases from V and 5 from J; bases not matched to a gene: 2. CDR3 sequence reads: CASSVGGTNEQYF. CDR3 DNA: TGTGCCAGCAGCGTAGGGGGGACTAACGAGCAGTACTTC. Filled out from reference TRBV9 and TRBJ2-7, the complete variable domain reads DSGVTQTPKHLITATGQRVTLRCSPRSGDLSVYWYQQSLDQGLQFLIQYYNGEERAKGNILERFSAQQFPDLHSELNLSSLELGDSALYFCASSVGGTNEQYFGPGTRLTVT.

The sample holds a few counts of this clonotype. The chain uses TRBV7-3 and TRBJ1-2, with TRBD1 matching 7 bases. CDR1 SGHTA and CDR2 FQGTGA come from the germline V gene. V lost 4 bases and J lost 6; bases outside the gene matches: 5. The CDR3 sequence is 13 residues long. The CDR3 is CASSSDRKDGYTF. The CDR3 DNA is TGTGCCAGCAGCTCGGACAGGAAAGATGGCTACACCTTC.

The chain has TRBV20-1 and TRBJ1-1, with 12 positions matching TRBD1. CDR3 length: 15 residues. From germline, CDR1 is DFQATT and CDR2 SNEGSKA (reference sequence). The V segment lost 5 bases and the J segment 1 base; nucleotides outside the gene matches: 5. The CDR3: CSAYGTGGSNTEAFF. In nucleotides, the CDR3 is TGCAGTGCTTACGGGACAGGGGGCTCGAACACTGAAGCTTTCTTT.

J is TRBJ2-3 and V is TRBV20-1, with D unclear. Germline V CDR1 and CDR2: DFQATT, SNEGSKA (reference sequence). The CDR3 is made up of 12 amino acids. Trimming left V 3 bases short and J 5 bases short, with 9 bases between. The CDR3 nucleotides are TGCAGTGCTAGGGTTAAGAGAGATACGCAGTATTTT. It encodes CSARVKRDTQYF.

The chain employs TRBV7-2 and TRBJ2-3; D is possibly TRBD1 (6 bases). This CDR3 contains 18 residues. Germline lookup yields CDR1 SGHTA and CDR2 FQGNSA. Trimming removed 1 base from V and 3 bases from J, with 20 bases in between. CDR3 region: CASSLGPPGDKGTDTQYF. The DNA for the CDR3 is TGTGCCAGCAGCTTAGGACCCCCCGGGGACAAGGGAACAGATACGCAGTATTTT.

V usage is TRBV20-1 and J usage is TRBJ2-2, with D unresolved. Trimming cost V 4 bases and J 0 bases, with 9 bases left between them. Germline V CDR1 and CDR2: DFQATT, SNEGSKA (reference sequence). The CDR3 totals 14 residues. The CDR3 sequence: CSAISRANTGELFF. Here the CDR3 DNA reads TGCAGTGCTATTAGCCGCGCGAACACCGGGGAGCTGTTTTTT.

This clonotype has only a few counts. The CDR3 spells CATLSSPPYNEQFF. The CDR3, as DNA: TGTGCCACCCTCTCCAGTCCCCCCTACAATGAGCAGTTCTTC. V and J are TRBV28 and TRBJ2-1; D unclear. This CDR3 region has 14 residues. Germline lookup yields CDR1 MDHEN and CDR2 SYDVKM. Trimming took 10 bases from V and 2 from J, leaving 15 bases between them.

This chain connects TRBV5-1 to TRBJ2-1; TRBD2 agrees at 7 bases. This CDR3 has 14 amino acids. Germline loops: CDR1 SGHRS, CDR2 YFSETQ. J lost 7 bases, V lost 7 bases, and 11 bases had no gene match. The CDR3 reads CASGYIAGDNEQFF. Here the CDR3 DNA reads TGCGCCAGCGGTTATATCGCGGGAGATAATGAGCAGTTCTTC.

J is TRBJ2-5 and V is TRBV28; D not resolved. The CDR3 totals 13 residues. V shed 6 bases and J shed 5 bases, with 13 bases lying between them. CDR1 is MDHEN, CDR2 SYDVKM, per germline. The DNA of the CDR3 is TGTGCCAGCAGCTCCAACGGGTACGAGACCCAGTACTTC. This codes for CASSSNGYETQYF.

DNA of the CDR3: TGCAGCGTTGATGACCCTAGCGGGAGGTTGCGGCCAGAGACCCAGTACTTC. Translating gives CSVDDPSGRLRPETQYF. V is TRBV29-1 and J is TRBJ2-5; 11 bases fit TRBD2. This CDR3 region has 17 residues. Looked up from germline, CDR1 is SQVTM and CDR2 is ANQGSEA. V lost 3 bases, J lost 4 bases, and 13 bases stayed unmatched. Combining the CDR3 with reference TRBV29-1 and TRBJ2-5 gives the whole variable domain SAVISQKPSRDICQRGTSLTIQCQVDSQVTMMFWYRQQPGQSLTLIATANQGSEATYESGFVIDKFPISRPNLTFSTLTVSNMSPEDSSIYLCSVDDPSGRLRPETQYFGPGTRLLVL.